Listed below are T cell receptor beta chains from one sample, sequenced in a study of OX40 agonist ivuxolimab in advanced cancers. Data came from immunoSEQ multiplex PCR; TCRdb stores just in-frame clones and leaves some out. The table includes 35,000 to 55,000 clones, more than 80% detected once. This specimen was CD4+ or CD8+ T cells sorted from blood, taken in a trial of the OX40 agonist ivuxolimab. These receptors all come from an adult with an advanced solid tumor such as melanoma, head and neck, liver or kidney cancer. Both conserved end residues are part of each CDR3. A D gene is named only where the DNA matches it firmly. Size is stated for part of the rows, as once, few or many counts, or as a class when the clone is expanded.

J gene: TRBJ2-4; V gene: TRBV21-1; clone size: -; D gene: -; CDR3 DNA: TGTGCCAGCAAGGTGGCCAAAAACATTCAGTACTTC; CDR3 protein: CASKVAKNIQYF
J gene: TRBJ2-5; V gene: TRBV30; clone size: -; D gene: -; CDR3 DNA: TGTGCCTGGGGAGGGGTCCAAGAGACCCAGTACTTC; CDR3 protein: CAWGGVQETQYF
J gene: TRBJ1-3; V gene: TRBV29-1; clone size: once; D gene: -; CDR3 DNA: TGCAGCGCCGGAGCCGGGTTTGGAAACACCATATATTTT; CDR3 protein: CSAGAGFGNTIYF
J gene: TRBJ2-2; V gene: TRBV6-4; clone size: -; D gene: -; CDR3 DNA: TGTGCCAGCAGTGGGGCGAACACCGGGGAGCTGTTTTTT; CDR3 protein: CASSGANTGELFF
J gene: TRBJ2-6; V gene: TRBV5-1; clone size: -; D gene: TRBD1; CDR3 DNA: TGCGCCAGCAGTTTATCCCGGGACAGGTACTCTGGGGCCAACGTCCTGACTTTC; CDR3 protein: CASSLSRDRYSGANVLTF
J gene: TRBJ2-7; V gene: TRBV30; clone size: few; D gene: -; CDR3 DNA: TGTGCCTGGAAGGTAACCTACGAGCAGTACTTC; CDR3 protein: CAWKVTYEQYF
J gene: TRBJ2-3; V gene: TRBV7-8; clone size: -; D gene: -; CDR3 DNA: TGTGCCAGCACCTCAGGCCATAACACAGATACGCAGTATTTT; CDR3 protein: CASTSGHNTDTQYF
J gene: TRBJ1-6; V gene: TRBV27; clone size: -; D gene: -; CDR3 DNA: TGTGCCAGCAGTGACTTGGGCAGGAGCTATTCACCCCTCCACTTT; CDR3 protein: CASSDLGRSYSPLHF
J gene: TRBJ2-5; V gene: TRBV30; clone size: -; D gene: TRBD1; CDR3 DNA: TGTGCCTGGACCCCAGGGGGCGCCCGACAAGAGACCCAGTACTTC; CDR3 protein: CAWTPGGARQETQYF
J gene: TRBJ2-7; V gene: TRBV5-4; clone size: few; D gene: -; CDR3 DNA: TGTGCCAGCAGCTTGCCGGGAGGGGGCGCCGAGCAGTACTTC; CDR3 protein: CASSLPGGGAEQYF
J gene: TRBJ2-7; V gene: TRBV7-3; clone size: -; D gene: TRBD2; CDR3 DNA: TGTGCCAGCAGCTTAATGGGGGGGAACACCTACGAGCAGTACTTC; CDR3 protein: CASSLMGGNTYEQYF
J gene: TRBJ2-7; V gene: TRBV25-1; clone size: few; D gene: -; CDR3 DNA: TGTGCCAGCAGTGAATACAGGGGAAACCACCGAAGCTCCTACGAGCAGTACTTC; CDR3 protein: CASSEYRGNHRSSYEQYF
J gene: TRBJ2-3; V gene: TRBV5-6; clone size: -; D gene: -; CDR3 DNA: TGTGCCAGCAGCTTAGGAGGGGATATCACAGATACGCAGTATTTT; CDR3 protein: CASSLGGDITDTQYF
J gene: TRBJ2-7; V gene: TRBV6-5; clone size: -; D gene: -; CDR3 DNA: TGTGCCAGCAGCCGCCTTTACGAGCAGTACTTC; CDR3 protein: CASSRLYEQYF
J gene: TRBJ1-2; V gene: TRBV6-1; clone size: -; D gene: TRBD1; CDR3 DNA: TGTGCCAGCAGTGGCTGGGGACAGGGGGCGTCTTTAGGCTATGGCTACACCTTC; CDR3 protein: CASSGWGQGASLGYGYTF
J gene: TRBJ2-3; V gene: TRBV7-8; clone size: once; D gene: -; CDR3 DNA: TGTGCCAGCAGCTTAGGTTCGACAGATACGCAGTATTTT; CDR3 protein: CASSLGSTDTQYF
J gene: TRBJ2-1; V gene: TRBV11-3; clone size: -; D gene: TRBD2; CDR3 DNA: TGTGCCAGCAGCCCGGGGACTAGCGGGATAAATGAGCAGTTCTTC; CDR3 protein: CASSPGTSGINEQFF
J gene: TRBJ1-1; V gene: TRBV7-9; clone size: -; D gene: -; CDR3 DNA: TGTGCCAGCAGCCAATCCAGCAGGGAAGCTTTCTTT; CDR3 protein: CASSQSSREAFF
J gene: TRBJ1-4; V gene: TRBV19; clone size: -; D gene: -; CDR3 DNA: TGTGCCAGTAGTACCAGGAATGAAAAACTGTTTTTT; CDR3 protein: CASSTRNEKLFF
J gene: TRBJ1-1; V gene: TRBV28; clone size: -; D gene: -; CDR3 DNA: TGTGCCAGCAGTTTATTCGGGGGGAGCACTGAAGCTTTCTTT; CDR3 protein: CASSLFGGSTEAFF
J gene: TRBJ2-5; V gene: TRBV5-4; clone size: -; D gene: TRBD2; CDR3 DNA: TGTGCCAGCAGCTCGGGGACTAGCGGGAGGGTCCAAGAGACCCAGTACTTC; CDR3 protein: CASSSGTSGRVQETQYF
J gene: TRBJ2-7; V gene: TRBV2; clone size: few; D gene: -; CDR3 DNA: TGTGCCAGCCGATTCTGGGCCGACTACGAGCAGTACTTC; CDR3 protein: CASRFWADYEQYF
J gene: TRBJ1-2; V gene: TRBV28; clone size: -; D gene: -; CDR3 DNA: TGTGCCAGCAGTCGAGGACTCAACGGCTACACCTTC; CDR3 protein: CASSRGLNGYTF
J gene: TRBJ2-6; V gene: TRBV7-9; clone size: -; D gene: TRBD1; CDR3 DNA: TGTGCCAGCAGGAGGACAGGTTCTGGGGCCAACGTCCTGACTTTC; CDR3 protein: CASRRTGSGANVLTF
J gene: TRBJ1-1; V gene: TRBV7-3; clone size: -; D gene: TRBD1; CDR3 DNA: TGTGCCAGCAGCCCCGGACAGGGGAGAGCTTTCTTT; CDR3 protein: CASSPGQGRAFF
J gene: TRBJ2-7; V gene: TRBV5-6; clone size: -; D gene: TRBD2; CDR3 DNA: TGTGCCAGCACCCTCGGGGGACTAGCTTTAGGCGAGCAGTACTTC; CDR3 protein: CASTLGGLALGEQYF
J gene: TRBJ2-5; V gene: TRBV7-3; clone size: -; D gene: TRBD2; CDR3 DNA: TGTGCCAGCAGCTTAGAGGTTAGCGGGAGTGTGGTAGAGACCCAGTACTTC; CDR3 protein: CASSLEVSGSVVETQYF
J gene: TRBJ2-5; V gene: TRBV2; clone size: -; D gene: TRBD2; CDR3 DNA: TGTGCCAGCAGTGAACGCGGACTAGTTGTCGGGGAGACCCAGTACTTC; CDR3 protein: CASSERGLVVGETQYF
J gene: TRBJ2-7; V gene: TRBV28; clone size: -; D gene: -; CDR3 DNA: TGTGCCAGCAGGGGATCGGCAGGCCGCTACGAGCAGTACTTC; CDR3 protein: CASRGSAGRYEQYF